The rows below give T cell receptor beta chains drawn from one sample of a study of T cell repertoires and HLA-DP antigens. Antigens of these TCRs are unknown. Profiling relied on immunoSEQ multiplex PCR, and the TCRdb table lists in-frame clones only, not all of them. Of some 89,000 clones detected, roughly 86% appear once; the ten largest clones hold 1.5% to 2%. The sequenced material came from CD4+ T cells from PBMCs. The receptors derive from a man between 45 and 60 years old in good health and CMV-seronegative. The CDR3 runs from the conserved cysteine through the conserved F or W. A D gene is named only where the DNA matches it firmly. The size entry is marked missing in some rows and otherwise reads once, few, many or a size class.

d_call j_call clone_size v_call cdr3_aa cdr3_nt
NA TRBJ2-7 medium-sized TRBV7-8 CASSLHMTSGAYEQYF TGTGCCAGCAGCTTACATATGACGTCTGGGGCTTACGAGCAGTACTTC
NA TRBJ2-2 NA TRBV4-3 CASSQVASGELFF TGCGCCAGCAGCCAAGTAGCATCCGGGGAGCTGTTTTTT
NA TRBJ1-3 once TRBV7-2 CASSLNSGNTIYF TGTGCCAGCAGCTTGAACTCTGGAAACACCATATATTTT
NA TRBJ2-7 NA TRBV27 CASTLGQQYF TGTGCCAGCACGTTAGGGCAGCAGTACTTC
NA TRBJ1-3 NA TRBV11-2 CASSLLGNTIYF TGTGCCAGTAGCTTATTGGGAAACACCATATATTTT
NA TRBJ2-1 NA TRBV5-1 CASSLAWGDNEQFF TGCGCCAGCAGCTTGGCCTGGGGCGACAATGAGCAGTTCTTC
TRBD2 TRBJ2-5 NA TRBV4-3 CASSQDAGVRETQYF TGCGCCAGCAGCCAAGACGCGGGGGTTAGGGAGACCCAGTACTTC
NA TRBJ2-7 once TRBV5-1 CASSLGRQDPSSYEQYF TGCGCCAGCAGCTTAGGCCGGCAGGACCCGAGCTCCTACGAGCAGTACTTC
TRBD2 TRBJ2-1 NA TRBV7-2 CASSYQRGGRGSEQFF TGTGCCAGCAGCTATCAGCGGGGGGGCCGGGGGAGTGAGCAGTTCTTC
NA TRBJ1-5 few TRBV19 CASSIEGGQPQHF TGTGCCAGTAGTATAGAGGGCGGACAGCCCCAGCATTTT
NA TRBJ1-5 NA TRBV4-1 CASSQDRFNQPQHF TGCGCCAGCAGCCAAGACAGGTTCAATCAGCCCCAGCATTTT
NA TRBJ1-3 NA TRBV5-1 CASNPFPGSGNTIYF TGCGCCAGCAACCCCTTTCCCGGCTCTGGAAACACCATATATTTT
TRBD2 TRBJ2-1 NA TRBV11-3 CASSPASGRASYNEQFF TGTGCCAGCAGCCCCGCCAGCGGGAGGGCCTCCTACAATGAGCAGTTCTTC
NA TRBJ1-5 NA TRBV4-3 CASSHTDSNQPQHF TGCGCCAGCAGCCACACGGACAGCAATCAGCCCCAGCATTTT
NA TRBJ2-3 NA TRBV27 CASSLDYPTDTQYF TGTGCCAGCAGTTTAGACTACCCCACAGATACGCAGTATTTT
TRBD1 TRBJ1-5 NA TRBV2 CASSDDRGRQPQHF TGTGCCAGCAGTGATGACAGGGGGAGGCAGCCCCAGCATTTT
TRBD2 TRBJ2-3 NA TRBV29-1 CSVLAGGTDTQYF TGCAGCGTTCTGGCGGGGGGCACAGATACGCAGTATTTT
TRBD1 TRBJ2-7 NA TRBV6-5 CASRQGASNEQYF TGTGCCAGCAGACAGGGGGCATCCAACGAGCAGTACTTC
TRBD2 TRBJ2-1 NA TRBV2 CASTGQRGGYNEQFF TGTGCCAGCACCGGACAGCGGGGGGGATACAATGAGCAGTTCTTC
TRBD2 TRBJ2-1 NA TRBV5-8 CASSSIPIAGDYYNEQFF TGTGCCAGCAGCTCCATCCCCATAGCGGGAGATTACTACAATGAGCAGTTCTTC
TRBD2 TRBJ2-7 NA TRBV27 CASSKTSASQYEQYF TGTGCCAGCAGTAAGACTAGCGCGAGTCAATACGAGCAGTACTTC
TRBD1 TRBJ1-5 NA TRBV30 CAWSVLGTGRNQPQHF TGTGCCTGGAGTGTACTCGGGACAGGTAGGAATCAGCCCCAGCATTTT
TRBD2 TRBJ2-3 NA TRBV4-1 CASSHPGGREDTQYF TGCGCCAGCAGCCATCCGGGGGGGCGAGAAGATACGCAGTATTTT
TRBD1 TRBJ1-5 NA TRBV7-2 CASSLETGVGSNQPQHF TGTGCCAGCAGCTTAGAGACAGGGGTGGGTAGCAATCAGCCCCAGCATTTT
NA TRBJ2-3 NA TRBV5-4 CASSLAGARATDTQYF TGTGCCAGCAGCTTGGCAGGGGCTAGAGCCACAGATACGCAGTATTTT
NA TRBJ1-5 NA TRBV6-1 CASRVGQVANQPQHF TGTGCCAGCAGAGTCGGCCAGGTCGCAAATCAGCCCCAGCATTTT
TRBD1 TRBJ2-4 NA TRBV5-1 CASSTGQGNIQYF TGCGCCAGCAGCACGGGACAGGGAAACATTCAGTACTTC
NA TRBJ2-1 NA TRBV5-1 CASGGGTGRYNEQFF TGCGCCAGCGGGGGCGGGACCGGGCGCTACAATGAGCAGTTCTTC